This T cell receptor beta chain comes out of a study of T cells expressing NK-cell markers (dated by TCRdb to 2020 to 2022). Turning to the overall study: Three sorted T-cell subsets (CD3+CD56+NKG2C+, CD3+CD56+NKG2C- and CD3+CD56-NKG2C+) from fewer than 10 donors had their TCR beta-chain repertoires profiled. Among the eight sequenced donors, seven were HCMV-seropositive and one was HCMV-seronegative. All eight donors whose samples were sequenced were randomly selected healthy volunteers, three of them men and five women. Sequencing of the libraries produced 2 x 150 bp reads on Illumina HiSeq 2000/2500, MiSeq or NextSeq.

The CDR3 spans 12 residues, from the cysteine through the phenylalanine. Nucleotide data are not available. The germline V gene specifies SQVTM as CDR1 and ANQGSEA as CDR2. The sample was run on an Illumina HiSeq 2000. The TCR beta cDNA libraries were made using 5'RACE template switching, a step that added both a universal primer site and unique molecular identifiers. Synthesis of cDNA was primed from the TCR beta constant segment and was followed by two consecutive PCR amplification steps. The original methods were these. Reads were demultiplexed and grouped by UMI with MIGEC, and clonotypes were assembled and quantified with MiTCR. Only TCR cDNA sequences supported by at least two reads were kept to exclude erroneous sequences. Downstream repertoire analysis used the tcR package, and clonotypes were matched across fractions by CDR3 nucleotide sequence plus V segment. Antigen specificity was annotated against VDJdb with VDJmatch, allowing one amino acid substitution in CDR3. The reads went through TCRdb reprocessing, and each CDR3 protein sequence gets one entry with no DNA. In this record, the V and J calls reflect TCRdb's handling and not the investigators' own analysis. The data table for this sample lists 350,000 to 400,000 distinct CDR3 sequences. About 11% of the sample comes from the top ten.

In regard to this clonotype: Its antigen target is currently unknown.

The study at large found these results: Whether the expanded NKG2C-expressing T cell clones were specific for HCMV antigens was left unclear. Those dominant clonotypes were again the most abundant among CD3+CD56-NKG2C+ cells in several donors, at 28.3-60.1%. In more than five donors, the dominant CD3+CD56+NKG2C+ clonotypes were found to rank among the top 10 CD8+ clonotypes and to make up 1.0-7.0% of CD8+ T cells.

To determine HCMV serostatus, a commercial ELISA kit was used to detect HCMV-specific IgG in serum. Peripheral blood mononuclear cells were isolated from blood by Ficoll density gradient centrifugation. The receptor was derived from a woman in her 50s in good health. Donor details come from another sample of the same person, matched by shared clones. Material for sequencing was blood T cells: a sorted CD56 or NKG2C T cell subset, CD4+ or CD8+ T cells, or bulk PBMC T cells (not recorded which). The V gene is TRBV29-1 and the J gene is TRBJ1-1; TCRdb calls TRBD1, which cannot be checked without DNA. The CDR3 sequence is CSVDRGNTEAFF. Supplemented by the reference TRBV29-1 and TRBJ1-1 proteins around the CDR3, the complete variable domain is SAVISQKPSRDICQRGTSLTIQCQVDSQVTMMFWYRQQPGQSLTLIATANQGSEATYESGFVIDKFPISRPNLTFSTLTVSNMSPEDSSIYLCSVDRGNTEAFFGQGTRLTVV.